The text below deals with one T cell receptor beta chain. The antigen is undetermined. The data stem from a study of beta chain features in type 1 diabetes. Study background: Cell yields, gender and age were similar in healthy donors and patients. Investigators examined some 110,000,000 sorted cells across all samples. Findings of the study overall: With patients and controls alike, PCR might favor shorter templates to an equal degree. A moderate, significant TCRB CDR3 shortening appeared in type 1 diabetes across four CD4+ subsets.

The junction had 3 bases not matched to a gene; V was cut back by 3 bases and J by 6 bases. The CDR3 is 13 residues long. CDR1 is GTSNPN, CDR2 SVGIG, per germline (reference sequence). Expressed TCRB transcripts were sequenced because the isolated RNA had all been reverse transcribed beforehand. Method: immunoSEQ multiplex PCR; TCRdb's copy keeps in-frame clones and lacks some. The sample has around 100,000 clones, under 30% seen once. Input material: central memory CD4+ T cells from blood. This rearrangement joins TRBV30 to TRBJ2-1; 9 bases align to TRBD2. The TCR sequence derives from a woman aged 18 to 35 with type 1 diabetes. CDR3: CAWRREGLNEQFF. CDR3 nucleotide sequence: TGTGCCTGGAGGCGGGAGGGTCTCAATGAGCAGTTCTTC.